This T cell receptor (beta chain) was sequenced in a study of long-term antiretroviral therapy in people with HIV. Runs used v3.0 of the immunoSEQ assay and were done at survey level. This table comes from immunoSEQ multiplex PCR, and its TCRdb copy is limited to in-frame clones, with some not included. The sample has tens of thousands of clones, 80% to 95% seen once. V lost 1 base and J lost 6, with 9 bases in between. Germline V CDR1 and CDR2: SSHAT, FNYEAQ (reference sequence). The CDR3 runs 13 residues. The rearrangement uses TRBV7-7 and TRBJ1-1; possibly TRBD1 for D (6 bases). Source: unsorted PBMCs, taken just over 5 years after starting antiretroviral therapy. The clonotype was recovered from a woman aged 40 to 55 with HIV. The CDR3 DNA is TGTGCCAGCAGCTTAGGGGAGGGGGCTGAAGCTTTCTTT. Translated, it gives CASSLGEGAEAFF. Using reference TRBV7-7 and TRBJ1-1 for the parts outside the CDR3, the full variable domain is GAGVSQSPRYKVTKRGQDVTLRCDPISSHATLYWYQQALGQGPEFLTYFNYEAQPDKSGLPSDRFSAERPEGSISTLTIQRTEQRDSAMYRCASSLGEGAEAFFGQGTRLTVV.